This TCR beta chain was obtained from a study of neurological immune-mediated disorders. This clonotype was found many times. This CDR3 has 11 residues. V was cut by 3 bases and J by 5 bases, with 4 bases left in between. The cDNA came from 5'RACE, which used 10-nucleotide random UMIs. Over 170 million TCR-beta sequences from 15-18 subjects came out of each sequencing run. One entry per CDR3 protein, called by TCRdb with MiXCR from the 5' RACE reads. Here the sample spans tens of thousands of distinct CDR3 sequences, around 4% being singletons. The time point is: longitudinal time-point 3. The genes are TRBV12-3 or TRBV12-4 and TRBJ2-5, with no clear D. Sequenced sample: PBMCs. The TCR comes from a woman in her sixties or seventies with multiple sclerosis. CDR3 bases: TGTGCCAGCAGTTTGGCGGAGACCCAGTACTTC. Translated, it gives CASSLAETQYF.